The entry below gives a single T cell receptor (beta chain) sequence along with its context. The antigen is unknown. This sample stems from a study of T cells in Graves' hyperthyroidism and ophthalmopathy. Study-wide context: Staff took peripheral blood when the initial diagnosis was made, before any treatment began.

Clinical symptoms, serum thyroxine and TRAb, thyroid ultrasound and orbital computed tomography together formed the diagnostic basis. The CDR3 is 14 residues long. Germline CDR1 LGHDT, CDR2 YNNKEL (reference sequence). The V end was cut by 0 bases, the J end by 7 bases, with 9 bases between. Notes on the study in general: Ophthalmopathy was model-predicted a median about 6 months pre-onset. Most expanded thyroid clonotypes above 0.001 recurred in blood.

Researchers took RNA transcripts and amplified the TCR beta CDR3 regions from them. TCR CDR3 regions were first amplified by RT-PCR with HTBI primers. Via MiXCR, TCRdb re-called the multiplex PCR reads, giving one row per CDR3 protein. This repertoire shows about 290,000 distinct CDR3 sequences, around 20% found once; its top ten account for less than 45%. The sequence derives from a man aged 45 to 65 with Graves' ophthalmopathy. The sequenced material came from blood. This chain joins TRBV3-1 and TRBJ1-4, with D possibly TRBD1 on 5 matching bases. The CDR3 sequence: CASSQETGGEKLFF. The CDR3 DNA reads TGTGCCAGCAGCCAAGAAACGGGGGGTGAAAAACTGTTTTTT.